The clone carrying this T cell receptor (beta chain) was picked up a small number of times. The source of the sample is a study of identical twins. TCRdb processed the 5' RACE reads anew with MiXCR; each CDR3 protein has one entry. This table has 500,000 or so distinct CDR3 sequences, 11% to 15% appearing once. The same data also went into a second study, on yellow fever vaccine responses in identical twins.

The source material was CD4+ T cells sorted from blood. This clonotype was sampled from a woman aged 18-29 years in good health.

CDR3 sequence reads: CASSTGLAGYEQYF. The CDR3 nucleotides are TGCGCCAGCAGCACTGGACTAGCGGGATACGAGCAGTACTTC. This sequence joins TRBV5-1 and TRBJ2-7; 12 nucleotides line up with TRBD2. Unmatched junction bases numbered 3, after V lost 4 bases and J lost 4 bases. The CDR3 sequence is 14 residues long. The germline gives CDR1 SGHRS, CDR2 YFSETQ.